The 14 T cell receptor beta chains below come from one sample, sequenced in a study of cytomegalovirus exposure and HLA in healthy donors. Amplification used 60 Vbeta primers and 13 Jbeta primers. Data came from immunoSEQ multiplex PCR; TCRdb stores just in-frame clones and leaves some out. Among over 150,000 clones, roughly four fifths were seen once, and the ten largest hold roughly 2.8%. Sample: PBMCs. The receptor source for this set is a male donor in good health and CMV-seronegative.

This clone was detected only a few times. The chain recombines TRBV28 with TRBJ1-5, with 10 bases identical to TRBD1. V shed 5 bases, J shed 6 bases, and the junction held 7 bases outside the gene matches. The CDR3 sequence is 15 residues long. Germline loops: CDR1 MDHEN, CDR2 SYDVKM. The CDR3 DNA reads TGTGCCAGCAGTATAAGACAGGGGGCAGGTCAGCCCCAGCATTTT. Amino acid sequence: CASSIRQGAGQPQHF.

Points on this clone: Compared with germline, one end of the junction differs, possibly owing to a read error. The rearrangement joins TRBV7-9 to TRBJ2-3, with 7 bases identical to TRBD2. Looked up from germline, CDR1 is SEHNR and CDR2 is FQNEAQ (reference sequence). The CDR3 is 16 residues long. The CDR3 DNA is TGTTCCAGCAGCCCCGGACTAGACACCTCCTCAGATACGCAGTATTTT. Amino acids: CSSSPGLDTSSDTQYF.

The chain uses TRBV2 and TRBJ1-2; no clear D. Germline assignment: CDR1 SNHLY and CDR2 FYNNEI. The CDR3 is 15 amino acids. The V end was cut by 6 bases, the J end by 0 bases, with 14 bases between. The CDR3 DNA reads TGTGCCAGCAGGTACGTCGGGAGAGCTAACTATGGCTACACCTTC. As protein: CASRYVGRANYGYTF.

In regard to this clone: Within the sample, other DNA sequences also encode this same CDR3. The V call is TRBV19, the J call TRBJ1-5; 9 nucleotides align to TRBD1. The CDR3 length is 15 residues. V shed 3 bases and J 4 bases; nucleotides not matched to a gene: 4. CDR1 is LNHDA and CDR2 is SQIVND in the germline V gene (reference sequence). The CDR3 DNA reads TGTGCCAGTAGTATTGGACAGGGGACGAATCAGCCCCAGCATTTT. This gives the protein CASSIGQGTNQPQHF.

J is TRBJ2-3 and V is TRBV6-5; 9 bases agree with TRBD2. This CDR3 comprises 14 residues. The germline V gene encodes CDR1 MNHEY and CDR2 SVGAGI. J gave up 5 bases and V 10 bases, and 10 bases lay outside the gene matches. This CDR3 is CATISGSFRDTQYF. CDR3 coding DNA: TGTGCCACAATTAGCGGGAGTTTTAGAGATACGCAGTATTTT.

This chain uses TRBV19 with TRBJ1-1, with 7 bases matching TRBD1. Per germline, CDR1 LNHDA and CDR2 SQIVND (reference sequence). After removal of 7 bases from V and 0 bases from J, the junction contained 8 bases not matched to a gene. The CDR3 is 15 amino acids. The chain's CDR3 is CASKAIQGMNTEAFF. The CDR3 DNA sequence: TGTGCCAGTAAGGCTATACAGGGGATGAACACTGAAGCTTTCTTT.

Only one count was recorded for this clone. The chain uses TRBV10-2 and TRBJ1-2; possibly TRBD1 for D (6 bases). The germline V gene encodes CDR1 WSHSY and CDR2 SAAADI. The CDR3 length is 13 residues. V was cut by 5 bases and J by 8 bases, with 15 bases left in between. The CDR3 sequence is CASSSGTPKGYTF. In DNA form, the CDR3 reads TGCGCCAGCAGTTCCGGGACACCCAAGGGCTACACCTTC.

The CDR3, as DNA: TGTGCCTGGAGTGTACCTGTAGGGGCCTTGATGCCCCAGCATTTT. Amino acids: CAWSVPVGALMPQHF. V and J are TRBV30 and TRBJ1-5; TRBD1 is a possible D gene (5 bases). Germline V CDR1 and CDR2: GTSNPN, SVGIG (reference sequence). The CDR3 length is 15 residues. Trimming took off 0 bases at V and 9 bases at J, with 18 bases between the two ends.

The chain uses TRBV28 and TRBJ1-5, with TRBD1 matching over 8 bases. Germline V gene sequence: CDR1 MDHEN, CDR2 SYDVKM. The ends lost 11 bases at V and 6 bases at J; junction bases unmatched: 9. The CDR3 runs to 13 residues. The CDR3 here is CAGSTGGSQPQHF. In nucleotides, the CDR3 is TGTGCCGGCTCTACAGGGGGAAGTCAGCCCCAGCATTTT.

CDR3 DNA: TGTGCCAGCAGGAGGACTAGCGGGGGGGCCAGTGAGCAGTTCTTC. Its protein is CASRRTSGGASEQFF. V is TRBV2 and J is TRBJ2-1; 15 nucleotides match TRBD2. V dropped 6 bases and J dropped 9; count of bases not matched to a gene: 6. The length of the CDR3 is 15 residues. Germline V lookup: CDR1 SNHLY, CDR2 FYNNEI.

This clone was seen only once. This sequence joins TRBV4-2 and TRBJ2-1; D perhaps matches TRBD2 (6 bases). The V gene lost 2 bases and the J gene lost 15 bases, with 20 bases spanning the gap. This CDR3 spans 14 amino acids. CDR1 is LGHNA, CDR2 YNFKEQ, per germline. The CDR3 region is CASSQITGVFDPFF. CDR3 DNA: TGTGCCAGCAGCCAAATCACGGGAGTTTTTGATCCGTTCTTC.

This rearrangement joins TRBV4-2 to TRBJ2-6, with 8 positions matching TRBD1. The CDR3 runs 17 residues. From germline, CDR1 is LGHNA and CDR2 YNFKEQ. Germline trimming cut 2 bases from V and 4 bases from J; bases unmatched to any gene: 7. CDR3 sequence (DNA): TGTGCCAGCAGCCAATCCCGGACAGGGACCGGGGCCAACGTCCTGACTTTC. It codes for CASSQSRTGTGANVLTF.

This rearrangement joins TRBV5-1 to TRBJ2-2; TRBD1 might be the D (6 bases). This CDR3 contains 14 residues. CDR1 and CDR2 from the germline V gene are SGHRS and YFSETQ. V lost 4 bases and J lost 5, with 12 bases in between. CDR3 protein: CASSTRGSTGELFF. The CDR3 nucleotides are TGCGCCAGCAGCACAAGGGGGAGTACCGGGGAGCTGTTTTTT.

The chain couples TRBV30 to TRBJ2-2; D unresolved. Germline CDR1 reads GTSNPN; CDR2 reads SVGIG (reference sequence). The CDR3 sequence is 12 residues long. Trimming removed 1 base from V and 2 bases from J, with 2 bases in between. The CDR3 DNA sequence: TGTGCCTGGAGTGCAAACACCGGGGAGCTGTTTTTT. This translates into CAWSANTGELFF.